Following are 25 T cell receptor beta chains from one sample sequenced in a study of blood T cells in healthy people across ages. Alongside a J-beta primer mix, a sample-barcoded 5' primer served in a second PCR lasting roughly 6 to 12 cycles. Each CDR3 protein gets one entry after TCRdb re-called the 5' RACE reads with MiXCR. The table records 1.5 million to 2 million distinct CDR3 sequences, approximately 28% of them present only once. Sequencing was carried out using blood. These receptors all stem from a woman aged 30 to 39 in good health.

This clonotype turned up a few times. The chain combines TRBV2 with TRBJ2-5; TRBD1 agrees at 7 bases. Gene TRBJ2-7 matches the end of the DNA better, so the J call may be wrong. The CDR3 totals 14 residues. The germline CDR1 and CDR2 sequences are SNHLY and FYNNEI. For the CDR3, the DNA is TGTGCCAGCAGTGGGACCCGACAGGGCTACGAGCAGTACTTC. Amino acids: CASSGTRQGYEQYF.

There are many counts of this clonotype. The chain employs TRBV12-3 or TRBV12-4 and TRBJ1-2; a weak D match, TRBD1 (6 bases). This CDR3 is built from 14 residues. V shed 5 bases and J shed 0 bases, with 10 bases lying between them. CDR3 sequence (DNA): TGTGCCAGCAGTAAGACAGGATCTAACTATGGCTACACCTTC. Encoded protein: CASSKTGSNYGYTF.

In its sample, this clonotype was seen many times. The chain links TRBV29-1 to TRBJ2-6; TRBD1 agrees at 9 bases. V lost 6 bases to trimming and J lost 0 bases; unmatched junction nucleotides: 6. Germline loops: CDR1 SQVTM, CDR2 ANQGSEA. The CDR3 extends over 16 amino acids. The CDR3 DNA sequence: TGCAGCGTCGAGGGACAGGGCGTCTCTGGGGCCAACGTCCTGACTTTC. This translates into CSVEGQGVSGANVLTF. The whole variable domain, filled in from reference TRBV29-1 and TRBJ2-6, reads SAVISQKPSRDICQRGTSLTIQCQVDSQVTMMFWYRQQPGQSLTLIATANQGSEATYESGFVIDKFPISRPNLTFSTLTVSNMSPEDSSIYLCSVEGQGVSGANVLTFGAGSRLTVL.

In the case of this clonotype: The junction shows a germline mismatch at one end, possibly a read error. The V and J genes are TRBV5-1 and TRBJ2-5, with D perhaps matching TRBD1 or TRBD2 (7 bases each). CDR1 SGHRS and CDR2 YFSETQ come from the germline V gene. This CDR3 has 14 amino acids. The CDR3 loop is CAGSGTASQETQYF. The CDR3 DNA sequence: TGCGCCGGCAGCGGGACAGCAAGCCAAGAGACCCAGTACTTC.

The chain joins TRBV5-1 to TRBJ1-5, with D tentatively TRBD1 (6 bases). CDR1 SGHRS and CDR2 YFSETQ come from the germline V gene. V was pared by 1 base and J by 6 bases, with 14 bases between. The CDR3 is made up of 15 amino acids. CDR3 DNA sequence: TGCGCCAGCAGCTTGTCAGGGGAGGATTCTCAGCCCCAGCATTTT. This encodes CASSLSGEDSQPQHF.

This clonotype was seen just once. The chain combines TRBV6-5 with TRBJ2-2; possibly TRBD2 for D (6 bases). The CDR3 extends over 13 amino acids. The V end was cut by 7 bases, the J end by 6 bases, with 12 bases between. The germline gives CDR1 MNHEY, CDR2 SVGAGI. In DNA form, the CDR3 reads TGTGCCAGCATCGGCGGGACCTCCGGGGAGCTGTTTTTT. Protein sequence: CASIGGTSGELFF.

The sample holds a few counts of this clonotype. The genes are TRBV20-1 and TRBJ2-7; D is perhaps TRBD1 (6 bases). The CDR3 has 14 residues. Germline V lookup: CDR1 DFQATT, CDR2 SNEGSKA (reference sequence). Trimming removed 0 bases at V and 2 bases at J, with 11 bases between. As DNA, the CDR3 is TGCAGTGCTAGAGACAGGACAGCTACCTACGAGCAGTACTTC. Protein sequence: CSARDRTATYEQYF.

The chain is built from TRBV11-1 and TRBJ1-5; D unresolved. V lost 5 bases and J lost 7, with 18 bases in between. Per germline, CDR1 SGHAT and CDR2 FQDESV (reference sequence). The CDR3 runs to 15 residues. CDR3 DNA: TGTGCCAGCAGCCGAACCGGGAGCCCGGGACAGCCCCAGCATTTT. Translation gives CASSRTGSPGQPQHF.

In this sample, this clonotype turned up a few times. The chain carries TRBV4-3 and TRBJ2-5; 9 bases fit TRBD1. This CDR3 is 15 amino acids long. Trimming took 4 bases from V and 3 from J; bases not matched to a gene: 6. Germline V gives CDR1 LGHNA, CDR2 YSLEER. CDR3 in DNA: TGCGCCAGCAGCCGGGACAGGGAAGGGGAAGAGACCCAGTACTTC. Its protein is CASSRDREGEETQYF.

CDR3 amino acids: CASSAGRTSGPGETQYF. The DNA of the CDR3 is TGTGCCAGCAGCGCGGGACGGACTAGCGGGCCGGGAGAGACCCAGTACTTC. The rearrangement joins TRBV9 to TRBJ2-5; TRBD2 aligns across 11 bases. CDR1 and CDR2 from the germline V gene are SGDLS and YYNGEE. After removal of 3 bases from V and 4 bases from J, the junction contained 11 bases not matched to a gene. The CDR3 has 17 amino acids.

This clonotype was observed a few times. This rearrangement joins TRBV10-3 to TRBJ2-3; 7 nucleotides agree with TRBD1. Germline V gene sequence: CDR1 ENHRY, CDR2 SYGVKD. The ends lost 2 bases at V and 5 bases at J; junction bases unmatched: 7. The CDR3 is made up of 15 amino acids. CDR3 in amino acids: CAISETTGNEDTQYF. Written as DNA, the CDR3 is TGTGCCATCAGTGAGACGACAGGGAATGAAGATACGCAGTATTTT.

The sample holds a few counts of this clonotype. The V call is TRBV11-1, the J call TRBJ1-1; the match to TRBD1 covers 8 bases. In germline, CDR1 is SGHAT, CDR2 FQDESV (reference sequence). The CDR3 runs 14 residues. Losses at the gene ends were 5 bases for V and 8 bases for J; bases not matched to a gene: 10. The CDR3 nucleotides read TGTGCCAGCAGCCCGCAGGGGGCCCGGGGGGAAGCTTTCTTT. Protein sequence: CASSPQGARGEAFF.

Concerning this clonotype: A much more abundant neighbour one base away suggests this may be a read error. The chain carries TRBV7-2 and TRBJ2-1; D not resolved. The CDR3 loop spans 12 amino acids. With 4 bases removed from V and 5 bases from J, the gap between germline ends came to 6 bases. CDR1 and CDR2 from the germline V gene are SGHTA and FQGNSA. The CDR3 here is CASSSTHNEQFF. In DNA, the CDR3 is TGTGCCAGCAGCTCCACGCACAATGAGCAGTTCTTC.

In this sample, this clonotype turned up a few times. This sequence joins TRBV5-4 and TRBJ2-1, with TRBD2 identical over 13 bases. Germline trimming cut 6 bases from V and 7 bases from J; bases unmatched to any gene: 19. In germline, CDR1 is SGHNT, CDR2 YYREEE (reference sequence). The CDR3 totals 19 residues. The DNA for the CDR3 is TGTGCCAGCACTCGGACTAGCGGGAGTAAAAAGTTTCTGCAGAATGAGCAGTTCTTC. Protein: CASTRTSGSKKFLQNEQFF.

The chain is built from TRBV7-2 and TRBJ2-1; 11 bases are shared with TRBD2. The CDR3 is 18 amino acids. Germline assignment: CDR1 SGHTA and CDR2 FQGNSA. Trimming at V came to 3 bases and at J to 4 bases, leaving 11 bases not matched to a gene. The CDR3 coding sequence is TGTGCCAGCAGCTTCAGGATTAGCGGGGGGGAATTTTACAATGAGCAGTTCTTC. It specifies CASSFRISGGEFYNEQFF.

This clonotype was picked up a small number of times. The chain couples TRBV7-2 to TRBJ2-7, with no clear D. CDR1 is SGHTA, CDR2 FQGNSA, per germline. The ends were cut back, 5 bases at V and 0 bases at J, with 11 bases in the middle. This CDR3 comprises 14 residues. CDR3 residues: CASSPETLSYEQYF. CDR3 in DNA: TGTGCCAGCAGCCCAGAGACACTCTCCTACGAGCAGTACTTC.

About this clonotype itself: Relative to the germline gene, one junction end is altered; a read error may explain this. V gene TRBV2 combines with J gene TRBJ1-2; TRBD1 matches at 12 bases. The CDR3 runs to 15 residues. Germline V lookup: CDR1 SNHLY, CDR2 FYNNEI. The DNA of the CDR3 is TGTGCCAGCATGCTGGGACAGGGGGCTAACTATGGCCACACCTTC. Translation: CASMLGQGANYGHTF.

V is TRBV11-3 and J is TRBJ2-5, with 8 bases identical to TRBD2. The CDR3 totals 16 residues. Trimming at V came to 5 bases and at J to 1 base, leaving 9 bases not matched to a gene. CDR1 is SGHNT and CDR2 is YENEEA in the germline V gene. CDR3 in amino acids: CASSIQASGPQETQYF. In DNA, the CDR3 is TGTGCCAGCAGCATCCAGGCTAGCGGGCCCCAAGAGACCCAGTACTTC.

This chain joins TRBV6-1 and TRBJ2-3; possibly TRBD1 for D (5 bases). Trimming removed 6 bases at V and 0 bases at J, with 10 bases between. The CDR3 has 14 amino acids. CDR1 is MNHNS, CDR2 SASEGT, per germline. CDR3 protein: CASRYRFSTDTQYF. The CDR3 DNA reads TGTGCCAGCAGGTACAGGTTTAGCACAGATACGCAGTATTTT.

The chain recombines TRBV27 with TRBJ2-3; the D is unclear. CDR3 length: 14 amino acids. V lost 3 bases and J lost 3, with 10 bases in between. CDR1 and CDR2 (germline): MNHEY, SMNVEV (reference sequence). CDR3: CASSFTHQTDTQYF. The CDR3 nucleotides are TGTGCCAGCAGTTTCACTCACCAAACAGATACGCAGTATTTT.

This clonotype was counted only a few times. The genes are TRBV29-1 and TRBJ1-5, with D possibly TRBD1 on 5 matching bases. This CDR3 has 14 amino acids. Trimming cost V 4 bases and J 0 bases, with 10 bases left between them. Germline V gene data show CDR1 as SQVTM and CDR2 as ANQGSEA. CDR3 sequence (DNA): TGCAGCGTTGCAGGGCAGCCTAGCAATCAGCCCCAGCATTTT. Translating it yields CSVAGQPSNQPQHF.

This clonotype occurred many times. The J gene is TRBJ2-7, the V gene TRBV20-1, with no clear D. Germline CDR1 DFQATT, CDR2 SNEGSKA (reference sequence). V was trimmed by 0 bases and J by 4 bases, leaving 1 base between them. The CDR3 has 10 residues. The CDR3 protein is CSARDYEQYF. CDR3 DNA sequence: TGCAGTGCTAGAGATTACGAGCAGTACTTC.

This clonotype was picked up many times. The gene calls are TRBV4-1 and TRBJ1-2, with D possibly TRBD1 on 6 matching bases. The germline V gene has CDR1 MGHRA and CDR2 YSYEKL. V lost 10 bases, J lost 8 bases, and 26 bases lay in between. This CDR3 region has 15 residues. This chain's CDR3 is CATKVQGPSGNGYTF. CDR3 in DNA: TGCGCCACCAAGGTCCAGGGGCCCTCGGGAAACGGCTACACCTTC.

At least ten counts were recorded for this clonotype. The V gene is TRBV6-6, the J gene TRBJ2-3; D is perhaps TRBD2 (5 bases). Trimming took off 6 bases at V and 2 bases at J, with 15 bases between the two ends. The germline V gene has CDR1 MNHNY and CDR2 SVGAGI (reference sequence). This CDR3 region has 15 residues. Here the CDR3 reads CASSSDYSVTDTQYF. The CDR3 bases are TGTGCCAGCAGCTCCGACTATAGCGTCACAGATACGCAGTATTTT.

On this clonotype: A much more abundant neighbour one base away suggests this may be a read error. The chain couples TRBV9 to TRBJ2-4; possibly TRBD1 or TRBD2 for D (5 bases each). The V gene's germline CDR1 is SGDLS and CDR2 YYNGEE. The CDR3 sequence is 13 residues long. CDR3 in DNA: TGTGCCGGCAGCGTAGAACAGGATGGGGAGCAGTACTTC. This sequence encodes CAGSVEQDGEQYF. Combining the CDR3 with reference TRBV9 and TRBJ2-4 gives the whole variable domain DSGVTQTPKHLITATGQRVTLRCSPRSGDLSVYWYQQSLDQGLQFLIQYYNGEERAKGNILERFSAQQFPDLHSELNLSSLELGDSALYFCAGSVEQDGEQYFGAGTRLSVL.